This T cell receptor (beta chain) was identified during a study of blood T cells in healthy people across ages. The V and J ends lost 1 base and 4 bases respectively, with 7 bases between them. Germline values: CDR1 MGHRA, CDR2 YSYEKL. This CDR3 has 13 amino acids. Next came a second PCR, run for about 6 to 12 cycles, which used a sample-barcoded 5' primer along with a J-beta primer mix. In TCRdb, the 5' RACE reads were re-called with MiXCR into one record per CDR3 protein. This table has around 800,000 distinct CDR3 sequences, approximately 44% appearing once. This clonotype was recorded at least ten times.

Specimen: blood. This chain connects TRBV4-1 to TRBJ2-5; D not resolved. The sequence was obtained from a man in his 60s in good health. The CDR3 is CASSQVSGETQYF. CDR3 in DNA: TGCGCCAGCAGCCAAGTCTCGGGAGAGACCCAGTACTTC.